Listed here are 18 T cell receptor beta chains from one sample, sequenced in a study of beta chain features in type 1 diabetes. The study's findings and limits: TCRB CDR3 length was moderately but significantly reduced in all four CD4+ subsets of Type 1 diabetes patients.

Sequenced material consisted of expressed TCRB transcripts (all of the isolated RNA was reverse transcribed). TCRdb's copy holds only in-frame clones and misses some; the assay was immunoSEQ multiplex PCR. The sample yields more than 250,000 clones, roughly 21% seen once. The antigens these receptors bind are not known. The specimen was naive CD4+ T cells from blood. These receptors were taken from a woman aged 40 to 50 with type 1 diabetes.

Only a few counts were recorded for this clone. The rearrangement links TRBV7-3 to TRBJ2-1; 11 bases agree with TRBD2. The CDR3 runs to 15 residues. V shed 5 bases and J 5 bases; nucleotides not matched to a gene: 5. Germline V gene data show CDR1 as SGHTA and CDR2 as FQGTGA. The CDR3, as DNA: TGTGCCAGCAGCGCAAGACTAGCGGGAAACAATGAGCAGTTCTTC. Amino acids: CASSARLAGNNEQFF.

As to this clone: At the DNA level, this CDR3 is encoded by other sequences in the same sample as well. The J gene is TRBJ2-5, the V gene TRBV28; the D gene is possibly TRBD2 (6 bases). The CDR3 consists of 13 residues. CDR1 and CDR2 (germline): MDHEN, SYDVKM. V was clipped by 3 bases and J by 2 bases, with 7 bases between them. The CDR3 sequence: CASSLRDQETQYF. CDR3 nucleotides: TGTGCCAGCAGTTTGCGGGATCAAGAGACCCAGTACTTC.

This clone has only a few counts. J is TRBJ2-7 and V is TRBV6-5, with D perhaps matching TRBD2 (6 bases). V lost 6 bases and J lost 0, with 12 bases in between. Germline V gives CDR1 MNHEY, CDR2 SVGAGI. The CDR3 covers 14 residues. Here the CDR3 DNA reads TGTGCCAGCAGGCGTGGGAGGTCCTCCTACGAGCAGTACTTC. This codes for CASRRGRSSYEQYF.

The V call is TRBV15, the J call TRBJ1-1, with D perhaps matching TRBD1 (6 bases). The CDR3 is 15 residues long. Germline V lookup: CDR1 LNHNV, CDR2 YYDKDF (reference sequence). V was shortened by 0 bases and J by 0 bases, with 8 bases between the two germline ends. The CDR3 reads CATSRDGQLNTEAFF. CDR3 DNA: TGTGCCACCAGCAGAGATGGACAGTTGAACACTGAAGCTTTCTTT.

In its sample, this clone was seen a few times. V gene TRBV14 combines with J gene TRBJ1-1; D ambiguous. The CDR3 contains 15 residues. Germline V gene lookup returns CDR1 SGHDN and CDR2 FVKESK. Trimming removed 5 bases at V and 4 bases at J, with 17 bases between. The CDR3 loop is CASSGFAGRRTEAFF. The CDR3 DNA sequence: TGTGCCAGCAGCGGGTTCGCGGGGAGGCGCACTGAAGCTTTCTTT.

The chain carries TRBV5-1 and TRBJ2-7, with TRBD1 matching over 8 bases. The germline V gene encodes CDR1 SGHRS and CDR2 YFSETQ. Germline trimming cut 4 bases from V and 3 bases from J; bases unmatched to any gene: 6. The CDR3 sequence is 14 residues long. This chain's CDR3 is CASSLWDRSYEQYF. DNA of the CDR3: TGCGCCAGCAGCCTCTGGGACAGGAGCTACGAGCAGTACTTC. The complete variable domain, with remaining parts taken from reference TRBV5-1 and TRBJ2-7, reads KAGVTQTPRYLIKTRGQQVTLSCSPISGHRSVSWYQQTPGQGLQFLFEYFSETQRNKGNFPGRFSGRQFSNSRSEMNVSTLELGDSALYLCASSLWDRSYEQYFGPGTRLTVT.

The DNA of the CDR3 is TGCGCCAGCAGCTTGGTGACAGGAGGCCCCGAGAAGTTCTTC. Its translation: CASSLVTGGPEKFF. The chain links TRBV5-1 to TRBJ2-1; D perhaps matches TRBD1 (6 bases). V lost 0 bases and J 14 bases, leaving 18 bases between the germline ends. The CDR3 length is 14 residues. CDR1 is SGHRS, CDR2 YFSETQ, per germline.

This chain uses TRBV5-8 with TRBJ1-5; tentative D call: TRBD1 (5 bases). This CDR3 is built from 17 residues. The V end lost 2 bases, the J end lost 1 base, and 16 bases lay between the germline ends. The germline V gene has CDR1 SGHTS and CDR2 YDEGEE. For the CDR3, the DNA is TGTGCCAGCAGCTTTGGACATTTCGGACTAAGCAATCAGCCCCAGCATTTT. Protein: CASSFGHFGLSNQPQHF.

This rearrangement joins TRBV7-2 to TRBJ1-5; D remains ambiguous. The CDR3 is 15 amino acids. V lost 0 bases, J lost 7 bases, and 13 bases lay in between. Germline V CDR1 and CDR2: SGHTA, FQGNSA. CDR3 in amino acids: CASSLASGAGQPQHF. The DNA for the CDR3 is TGTGCCAGCAGCTTAGCTTCGGGAGCAGGACAGCCCCAGCATTTT.

The table lists this clone with a few counts. The V gene is TRBV9, the J gene TRBJ1-2; the match to TRBD1 covers 10 bases. Germline loops: CDR1 SGDLS, CDR2 YYNGEE. With 6 bases clipped from V and 4 bases from J, the junction kept 6 bases outside the gene matches. CDR3 length equals 14 residues. This CDR3 is CASTTGGLFYGYTF. DNA of the CDR3: TGTGCCAGCACGACAGGGGGCCTCTTCTATGGCTACACCTTC.

The rearrangement links TRBV6-5 to TRBJ1-4, with D perhaps matching TRBD1 (5 bases). The germline V gene encodes CDR1 MNHEY and CDR2 SVGAGI. The CDR3 contains 15 residues. Trimming took 1 base from V and 6 from J, leaving 12 bases between them. The DNA of the CDR3 is TGTGCCAGCAGTTACTGGGCCAGGGCCGATGAAAAACTGTTTTTT. This encodes CASSYWARADEKLFF.

This clone occurred a few times. V is TRBV7-2 and J is TRBJ1-2; 9 positions match TRBD1. The CDR3 has 13 residues. From germline, CDR1 is SGHTA and CDR2 FQGNSA. V was clipped by 5 bases and J by 9 bases; unmatched bases: 7. The chain's CDR3 is CASSSGQGIRYTF. In nucleotides, the CDR3 is TGTGCCAGCAGCAGCGGACAGGGGATCCGCTACACCTTC.

A few counts support this clone. The chain links TRBV27 to TRBJ1-1, with 10 bases identical to TRBD1. Germline values: CDR1 MNHEY, CDR2 SMNVEV (reference sequence). Trimming took 5 bases from V and 2 from J; bases not matched to a gene: 2. The CDR3 is 14 amino acids. The CDR3 reads CASSATGGNTEAFF. The CDR3 bases are TGTGCCAGCAGTGCGACAGGGGGCAACACTGAAGCTTTCTTT.

This rearrangement joins TRBV18 to TRBJ1-2; 7 bases match TRBD1. This CDR3 region has 14 residues. V trimming: 4 bases; J trimming: 4 bases; junction bases outside the gene matches: 6. CDR1 is KGHSH, CDR2 LQKENI, per germline. The CDR3 here is CASSQGAAGYGYTF. As DNA, the CDR3 is TGTGCCAGCTCACAGGGGGCGGCCGGCTATGGCTACACCTTC.

The rearrangement joins TRBV7-3 to TRBJ1-2, with 10 bases matching TRBD1. Germline V gene sequence: CDR1 SGHTA, CDR2 FQGTGA. The ends lost 5 bases at V and 8 bases at J; junction bases unmatched: 8. The CDR3 extends over 14 amino acids. This chain's CDR3 is CASSPRTGGEGYTF. CDR3 sequence (DNA): TGTGCCAGCAGCCCTCGGACAGGGGGAGAAGGCTACACCTTC.

This clone was seen only a few times. This chain joins TRBV7-3 and TRBJ2-7; TRBD1 matches 9 bases. CDR3 length: 17 amino acids. V lost 4 bases to trimming and J lost 3 bases; unmatched junction nucleotides: 13. The germline CDR1 and CDR2 sequences are SGHTA and FQGTGA. Written as DNA, the CDR3 is TGTGCCAGCAGCTCCCCCCCGGGACAGGGAGTGGTCTACGAGCAGTACTTC. This encodes CASSSPPGQGVVYEQYF.

V usage is TRBV28 and J usage is TRBJ2-7, with D maybe TRBD1 (6 bases). Germline lookup yields CDR1 MDHEN and CDR2 SYDVKM. CDR3 length: 15 amino acids. Trimming removed 5 bases from V and 4 bases from J, with 18 bases in between. CDR3 protein: CASSAGTPTGYEQYF. The DNA for the CDR3 is TGTGCCAGCAGTGCTGGGACACCCACTGGATACGAGCAGTACTTC.

This clone appeared a few times. The J gene is TRBJ1-5, the V gene TRBV9, with TRBD1 as a possible D gene (5 bases). CDR1 and CDR2 (germline): SGDLS, YYNGEE. The CDR3 has 12 amino acids. The V gene lost 3 bases and the J gene lost 7 bases, with 8 bases spanning the gap. DNA for the CDR3: TGTGCCAGCAGCGGCGGGGGGCAGCCCCAGCATTTT. It encodes CASSGGGQPQHF.